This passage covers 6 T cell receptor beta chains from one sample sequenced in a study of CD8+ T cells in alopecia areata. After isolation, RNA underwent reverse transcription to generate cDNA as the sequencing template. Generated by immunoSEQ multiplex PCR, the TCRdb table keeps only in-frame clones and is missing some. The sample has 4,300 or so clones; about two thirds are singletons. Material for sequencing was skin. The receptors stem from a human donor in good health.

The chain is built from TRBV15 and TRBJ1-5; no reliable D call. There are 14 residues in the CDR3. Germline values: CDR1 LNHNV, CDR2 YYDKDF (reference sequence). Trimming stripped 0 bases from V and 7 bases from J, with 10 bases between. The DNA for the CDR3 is TGTGCCACCAGCAGAGATACCGGGCCGCAGCCCCAGCATTTT. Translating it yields CATSRDTGPQPQHF.

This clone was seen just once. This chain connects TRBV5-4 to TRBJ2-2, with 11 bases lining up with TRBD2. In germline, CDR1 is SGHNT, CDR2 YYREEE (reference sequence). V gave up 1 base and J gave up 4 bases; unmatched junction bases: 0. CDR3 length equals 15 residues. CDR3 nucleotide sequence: TGTGCCAGCAGCTTGACTAGCGGGAGCACCGGGGAGCTGTTTTTT. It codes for CASSLTSGSTGELFF. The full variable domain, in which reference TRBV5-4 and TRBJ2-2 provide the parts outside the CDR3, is ETGVTQSPTHLIKTRGQQVTLRCSSQSGHNTVSWYQQALGQGPQFIFQYYREEENGRGNFPPRFSGLQFPNYSSELNVNALELDDSALYLCASSLTSGSTGELFFGEGSRLTVL.

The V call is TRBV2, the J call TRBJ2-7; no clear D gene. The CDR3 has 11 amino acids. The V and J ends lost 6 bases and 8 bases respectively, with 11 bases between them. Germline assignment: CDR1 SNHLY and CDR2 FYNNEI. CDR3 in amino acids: CASRGYAQQYF. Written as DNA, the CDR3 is TGTGCCAGCAGAGGTTACGCGCAGCAGTACTTC.

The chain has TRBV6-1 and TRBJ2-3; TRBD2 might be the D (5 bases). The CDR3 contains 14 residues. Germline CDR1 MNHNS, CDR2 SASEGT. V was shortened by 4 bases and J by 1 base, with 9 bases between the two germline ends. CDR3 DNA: TGTGCCAGCAGTGTTAGCGAGGGCACAGATACGCAGTATTTT. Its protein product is CASSVSEGTDTQYF.

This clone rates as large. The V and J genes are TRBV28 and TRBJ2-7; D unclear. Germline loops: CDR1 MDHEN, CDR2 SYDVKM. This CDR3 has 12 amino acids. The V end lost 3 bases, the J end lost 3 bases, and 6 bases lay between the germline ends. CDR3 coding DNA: TGTGCCAGCAGTTTGTTCAACTACGAGCAGTACTTC. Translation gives CASSLFNYEQYF.

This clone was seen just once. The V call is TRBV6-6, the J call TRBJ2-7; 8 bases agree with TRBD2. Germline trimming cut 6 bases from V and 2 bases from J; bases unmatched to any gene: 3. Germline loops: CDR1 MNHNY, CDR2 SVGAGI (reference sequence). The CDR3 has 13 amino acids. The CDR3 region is CASRTGGTYEQYF. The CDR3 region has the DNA TGTGCCAGCAGAACGGGAGGGACCTACGAGCAGTACTTC.